The clone carrying this T cell receptor (beta chain) was recorded at least ten times. Its antigen is not identified. This CDR3 comprises 15 residues. Per germline, CDR1 MDHEN and CDR2 SYDVKM. With 1 base clipped from V and 5 bases from J, the junction kept 5 bases outside the gene matches. The data were taken from a study of T cells in Graves' hyperthyroidism and ophthalmopathy. Overall study findings and caveats: Within blood appeared most thyroid clonotypes that had expanded above 0.001. From stable hyperthyroidism, ophthalmopathy was separated by a 13 V-J model.

Newly diagnosed hyperthyroidism, duration under 2 months, in patients aged 18 to 65. Fresh peripheral blood, approximately 10 ml, was the source of the PBMCs. RNA transcripts were the template for amplifying TCR beta CDR3 regions. The study used the HTBI primer set for a first-round RT-PCR of the TCR CDR3. TCRdb reprocessed the multiplex PCR reads via MiXCR and lists one record per CDR3 protein. The sample lists more than 600,000 distinct CDR3 sequences; less than 20% were seen once. This sequence joins TRBV28 and TRBJ2-7; 10 bases agree with TRBD1. This TCR came from a man between 18 and 35 years old with Graves' hyperthyroidism. Sequencing input: blood. This CDR3 is CASSLSGQGLDEQYF. As DNA, the CDR3 is TGTGCCAGCAGTTTATCGGGACAGGGGCTTGACGAGCAGTACTTC.